The 5 T cell receptor beta chains below all came from one sample that was sequenced in a study of cytomegalovirus exposure and HLA in healthy donors (dated by TCRdb to about 2017). Libraries were made using the immunoSEQ multiplex PCR assay. The multiplex PCR relied on a mix of 60 forward primers for TCR Vbeta segments and 13 reverse primers for TCR Jbeta segments. Not all clones reach the TCRdb copy of this immuneACCESS table, which keeps in-frame sequences only. Checked studies attribute under half of the gap to unresolved V genes and leave the rest unexplained. In this sample the table shows around 190,000 clones, over 75% of which occur a single time. The ten largest clonotypes hold just under 3% of the sample. What was sequenced was PBMCs. The receptors here all came from a woman aged 30 to 39 in good health and CMV-seronegative.

The V call is TRBV27, the J call TRBJ2-3, with 7 nucleotides matching TRBD1. Germline-derived CDR1 and CDR2 are MNHEY and SMNVEV (reference sequence). V shed 2 bases and J 4 bases; nucleotides not matched to a gene: 9. The CDR3 runs 16 residues. CDR3 amino acids: CASSLILGQGADTQYF. CDR3 DNA: TGTGCCAGCAGTTTAATCCTCGGGCAGGGGGCAGATACGCAGTATTTT.

This chain connects TRBV7-2 to TRBJ1-2, with unresolved D. V gave up 3 bases and J gave up 6 bases, with 14 bases separating them. Germline-derived CDR1 and CDR2 are SGHTA and FQGNSA. There are 14 residues in the CDR3. The CDR3, as DNA: TGTGCCAGCAGCTTCTCCTGGGCAGCAAATGGCTACACCTTC. This translates into CASSFSWAANGYTF.

The CDR3 loop is CASSETVGQLFF. CDR3 DNA: TGTGCCAGCAGTGAGACGGTGGGCCAACTGTTTTTT. The chain is built from TRBV25-1 and TRBJ1-4, with D unresolved. The CDR3 spans 12 residues. Trimming pared 3 bases from V and 12 bases from J, leaving 11 bases between. The germline gives CDR1 MGHDK, CDR2 SYGVNS. The complete variable domain, with remaining parts taken from reference TRBV25-1 and TRBJ1-4, reads EADIYQTPRYLVIGTGKKITLECSQTMGHDKMYWYQQDPGMELHLIHYSYGVNSTEKGDLSSESTVSRIRTEHFPLTLESARPSHTSQYLCASSETVGQLFFGSGTQLSVL.

This chain connects TRBV5-6 to TRBJ1-4, with D possibly matching TRBD1 (6 bases). This CDR3 is 16 amino acids long. The ends were cut back, 2 bases at V and 9 bases at J, with 20 bases in the middle. Germline V CDR1 and CDR2: SGHDT, YYEEEE. The CDR3: CASSFTSGGGLQKLFF. CDR3 DNA sequence: TGTGCCAGCAGCTTTACATCGGGAGGGGGATTGCAAAAACTGTTTTTT.

The genes are TRBV7-9 and TRBJ1-4; the D is unclear. Germline V gives CDR1 SEHNR, CDR2 FQNEAQ (reference sequence). The CDR3 spans 14 residues. V lost 5 bases, J lost 0 bases, and 7 bases lay in between. CDR3 bases: TGTGCCAGCAGCGCACGGGCAACTAATGAAAAACTGTTTTTT. It specifies CASSARATNEKLFF.